The 11 T cell receptor beta chains below come from one sample, sequenced in a study of naive and memory T cell subsets. Both TRBC1 and TRBC2 were covered by a beta constant-region primer of two equimolar oligonucleotides. The ligated cDNA underwent four PCR rounds using SP2 and nested alpha and beta constant-region primers. From the UMI-ligation and nested PCR reads, TCRdb called clonotypes with MiXCR, one entry per CDR3 protein. Among tens of thousands of distinct CDR3 sequences, 10% to 12% were seen once, and the ten largest hold 0.12% to 0.15%. Study observations and caveats: Possibly reflecting memory cells re-expressing CD45RA, a few larger clonotypes occurred in naive repertoires, especially CD8.

The antigens for these receptors are not known. Sample: naive CD4+ T cells from blood. Source of these receptors: a human donor in good health.

The rearrangement uses TRBV29-1 and TRBJ2-1; 9 nucleotides line up with TRBD2. This CDR3 has 17 residues. Germline V gene lookup returns CDR1 SQVTM and CDR2 ANQGSEA. The V and J ends lost 4 bases and 3 bases, in that order; junction bases with no gene match: 13. CDR3 loop: CSVARASGTTNYNEQFF. In nucleotides, the CDR3 is TGCAGCGTTGCTCGGGCTAGCGGGACCACTAACTACAATGAGCAGTTCTTC.

This clonotype has more than one count but fewer than ten. The rearrangement joins TRBV28 to TRBJ2-1; the D gene could be TRBD1 or TRBD2 (5 bases each). V dropped 5 bases and J dropped 10 bases, with 15 bases sitting between them. Germline values: CDR1 MDHEN, CDR2 SYDVKM. The CDR3 loop spans 13 amino acids. Written as DNA, the CDR3 is TGTGCCAGCAGTATCCTCCAGTGGGGGGAGCAGTTCTTC. Protein sequence: CASSILQWGEQFF.

The rearrangement uses TRBV12-3 or TRBV12-4 and TRBJ2-7, with a weak D call TRBD2 (7 bases). The CDR3 runs 15 residues. Between the trimmed V and J ends, which lost 2 bases and 7 bases, there was a span of 18 bases. CDR3: CASSLQGRARKEQYF. As DNA, the CDR3 is TGTGCCAGCAGTTTACAGGGGAGGGCGAGGAAGGAGCAGTACTTC.

This clonotype was counted between two and nine times. The V and J genes are TRBV2 and TRBJ2-7; 8 positions match TRBD1. V was clipped by 6 bases and J by 4 bases; unmatched bases: 11. This CDR3 has 15 residues. The germline V gene has CDR1 SNHLY and CDR2 FYNNEI. The CDR3 DNA sequence: TGTGCCAGCAGGCCCCAGGGGGCTCGTACATACGAGCAGTACTTC. This translates into CASRPQGARTYEQYF.

This clonotype occurred many times. The chain carries TRBV7-9 and TRBJ2-3; TRBD1 might be the D (6 bases). This CDR3 is 16 amino acids long. In germline, CDR1 is SEHNR, CDR2 FQNEAQ (reference sequence). The V end lost 3 bases, the J end lost 3 bases, and 16 bases lay between the germline ends. CDR3 in DNA: TGTGCCAGCAGCTTCCCTCAGACAGGATTGACAGATACGCAGTATTTT. Translating it yields CASSFPQTGLTDTQYF.

This clonotype occurred a few times. The rearrangement joins TRBV29-1 to TRBJ1-1; no definite D call. Trimming removed 2 bases from V and 5 bases from J, with 12 bases in between. Germline V gives CDR1 SQVTM, CDR2 ANQGSEA. CDR3 length equals 13 residues. CDR3 residues: CSVEKTDQTEAFF. Here the CDR3 DNA reads TGCAGCGTTGAAAAAACAGACCAGACTGAAGCTTTCTTT.

This clonotype was observed at least ten times. The V gene is TRBV4-2, the J gene TRBJ2-1; 10 nucleotides align to TRBD2. The CDR3 loop spans 17 amino acids. V trimming: 2 bases; J trimming: 7 bases; junction bases outside the gene matches: 11. Germline V CDR1 and CDR2: LGHNA, YNFKEQ. CDR3 coding DNA: TGTGCCAGCAGCCAACCCCATTCTGGTAGCGGGGGGAATGAGCAGTTCTTC. This sequence encodes CASSQPHSGSGGNEQFF.

This clonotype was recorded a few times. The chain employs TRBV20-1 and TRBJ2-5, with D perhaps matching TRBD2 (6 bases). V gave up 5 bases and J gave up 4 bases, with 17 bases separating them. This CDR3 is 14 amino acids long. CDR1 and CDR2 from the germline V gene are DFQATT and SNEGSKA (reference sequence). The CDR3 protein is CSAGAPGLGETQYF. The CDR3 nucleotides read TGCAGTGCTGGAGCGCCGGGACTTGGAGAGACCCAGTACTTC.

This clonotype was observed a handful of times. The CDR3 here is CAWGDRNQPQHF. As DNA, the CDR3 is TGTGCCTGGGGAGACAGGAACCAGCCCCAGCATTTT. This chain links TRBV30 with TRBJ1-5; tentative D call: TRBD1 (6 bases). CDR3 length: 12 amino acids. Germline V CDR1 and CDR2: GTSNPN, SVGIG (reference sequence). V was cut by 5 bases and J by 7 bases, with 12 bases left in between.

Only a few counts were recorded for this clonotype. The V and J genes are TRBV7-2 and TRBJ1-2, with a tentative D call TRBD1 (5 bases). The ends were cut back, 5 bases at V and 6 bases at J, with 10 bases in the middle. The CDR3 consists of 12 residues. CDR1 and CDR2 from the germline V gene are SGHTA and FQGNSA. The CDR3 spells CASSGQLDGYTF. The CDR3 DNA reads as TGTGCCAGCAGCGGACAACTTGATGGCTACACCTTC.

This clonotype was seen many times. This chain links TRBV7-2 with TRBJ2-1; TRBD2 matches at 11 bases. Germline loops: CDR1 SGHTA, CDR2 FQGNSA. V trimming: 4 bases; J trimming: 3 bases; junction bases outside the gene matches: 8. The CDR3 is 17 residues long. The CDR3 nucleotides are TGTGCCAGCAGCTACTTTAGCGGGGGGGATTTCTACAATGAGCAGTTCTTC. It is translated as CASSYFSGGDFYNEQFF.